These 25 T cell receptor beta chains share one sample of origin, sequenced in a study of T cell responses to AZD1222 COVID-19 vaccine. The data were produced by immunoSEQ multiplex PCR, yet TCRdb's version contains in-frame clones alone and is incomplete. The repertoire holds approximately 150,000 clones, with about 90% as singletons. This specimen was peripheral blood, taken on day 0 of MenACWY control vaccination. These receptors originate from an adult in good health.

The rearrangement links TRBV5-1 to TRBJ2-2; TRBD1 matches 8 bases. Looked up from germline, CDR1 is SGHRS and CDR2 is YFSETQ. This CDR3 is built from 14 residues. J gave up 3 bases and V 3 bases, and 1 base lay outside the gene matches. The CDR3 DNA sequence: TGCGCCAGCAGCTGGACAGGGCACACCGGGGAGCTGTTTTTT. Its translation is CASSWTGHTGELFF.

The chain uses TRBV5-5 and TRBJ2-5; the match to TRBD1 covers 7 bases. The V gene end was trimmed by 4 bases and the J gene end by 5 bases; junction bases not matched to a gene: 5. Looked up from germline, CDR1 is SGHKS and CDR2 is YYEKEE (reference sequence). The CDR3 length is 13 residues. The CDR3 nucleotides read TGTGCCAGCAGCCGACAGGGACGGGAGACCCAGTACTTC. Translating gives CASSRQGRETQYF.

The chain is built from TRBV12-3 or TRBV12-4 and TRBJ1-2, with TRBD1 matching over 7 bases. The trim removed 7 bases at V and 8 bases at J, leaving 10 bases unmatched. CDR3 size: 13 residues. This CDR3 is CASNLQGRLGYTF. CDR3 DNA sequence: TGTGCCAGCAACCTACAGGGGCGGTTAGGCTACACCTTC.

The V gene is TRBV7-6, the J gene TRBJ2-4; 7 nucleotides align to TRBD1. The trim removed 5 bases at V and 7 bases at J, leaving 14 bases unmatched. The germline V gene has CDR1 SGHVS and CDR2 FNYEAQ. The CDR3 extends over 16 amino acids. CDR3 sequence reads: CASSVGIQGSKNIQYF. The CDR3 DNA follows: TGTGCCAGCAGCGTAGGCATACAGGGGTCAAAGAACATTCAGTACTTC.

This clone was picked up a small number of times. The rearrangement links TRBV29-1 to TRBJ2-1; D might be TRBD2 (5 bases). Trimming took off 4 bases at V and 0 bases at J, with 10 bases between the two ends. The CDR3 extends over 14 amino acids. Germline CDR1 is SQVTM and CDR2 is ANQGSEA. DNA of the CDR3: TGCAGCGTTGGAGCGGTAGGCTCCTACAATGAGCAGTTCTTC. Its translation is CSVGAVGSYNEQFF.

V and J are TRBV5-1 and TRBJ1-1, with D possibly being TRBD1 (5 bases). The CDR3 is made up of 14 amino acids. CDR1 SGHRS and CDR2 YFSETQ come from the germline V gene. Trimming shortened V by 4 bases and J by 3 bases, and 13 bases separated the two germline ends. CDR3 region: CASSGQGGHTEAFF. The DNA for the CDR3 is TGCGCCAGCAGCGGGCAGGGTGGGCACACTGAAGCTTTCTTT.

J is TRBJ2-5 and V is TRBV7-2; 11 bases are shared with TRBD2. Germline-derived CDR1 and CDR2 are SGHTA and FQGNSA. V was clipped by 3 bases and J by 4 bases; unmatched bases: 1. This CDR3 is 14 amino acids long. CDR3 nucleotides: TGTGCCAGCAGCTTCGGACTAGCGGGAGAGACCCAGTACTTC. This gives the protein CASSFGLAGETQYF.

CDR3 bases: TGTGCCAGCAGCCGACAGACGAACACTGAAGCTTTCTTT. Translated: CASSRQTNTEAFF. The rearrangement links TRBV7-2 to TRBJ1-1; maybe TRBD1 (5 bases). The CDR3 spans 13 residues. CDR1 is SGHTA, CDR2 FQGNSA, per germline. Between the trimmed V and J ends, which lost 5 bases and 1 base, there was a span of 8 bases.

The CDR3 DNA reads as TGTGCCAGCAGCCAAGTAGACAGAACTAACACTGAAGCTTTCTTT. It encodes CASSQVDRTNTEAFF. V and J are TRBV4-2 and TRBJ1-1; tentative D call: TRBD1 (5 bases). V lost 1 base and J 2 bases, leaving 11 bases between the germline ends. Germline loops: CDR1 LGHNA, CDR2 YNFKEQ. This CDR3 has 15 amino acids.

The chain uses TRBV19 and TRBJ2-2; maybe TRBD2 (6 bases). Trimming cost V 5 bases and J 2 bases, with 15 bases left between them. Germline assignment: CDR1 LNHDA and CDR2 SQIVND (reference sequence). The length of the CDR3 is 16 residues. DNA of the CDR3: TGTGCCAGTAGTTCCGGGGACTTCTTTAACACCGGGGAGCTGTTTTTT. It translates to CASSSGDFFNTGELFF.

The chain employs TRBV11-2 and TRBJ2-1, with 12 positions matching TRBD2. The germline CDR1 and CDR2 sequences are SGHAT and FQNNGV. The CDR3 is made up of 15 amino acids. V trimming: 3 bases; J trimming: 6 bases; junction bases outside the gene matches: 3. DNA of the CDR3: TGTGCCAGCAGCTTGACTAGCGGGAGTTTCAATGAGCAGTTCTTC. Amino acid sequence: CASSLTSGSFNEQFF.

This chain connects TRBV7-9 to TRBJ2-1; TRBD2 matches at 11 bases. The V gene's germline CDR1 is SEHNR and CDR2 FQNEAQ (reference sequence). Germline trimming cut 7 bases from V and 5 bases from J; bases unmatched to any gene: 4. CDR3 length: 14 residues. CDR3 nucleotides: TGTGCCAGCAAAGAGACTAGCGGGAACAATGAGCAGTTCTTC. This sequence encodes CASKETSGNNEQFF.

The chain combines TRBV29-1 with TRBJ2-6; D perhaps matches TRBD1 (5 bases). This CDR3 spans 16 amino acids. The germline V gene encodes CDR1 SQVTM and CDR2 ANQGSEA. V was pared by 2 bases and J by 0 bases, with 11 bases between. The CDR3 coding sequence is TGCAGCGTTGAAAACAGGCTCAGCTCTGGGGCCAACGTCCTGACTTTC. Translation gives CSVENRLSSGANVLTF.

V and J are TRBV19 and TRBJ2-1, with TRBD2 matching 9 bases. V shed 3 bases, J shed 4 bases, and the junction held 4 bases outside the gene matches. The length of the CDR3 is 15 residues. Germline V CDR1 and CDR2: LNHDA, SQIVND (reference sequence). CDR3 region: CASSIPGLAYNEQFF. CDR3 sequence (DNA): TGTGCCAGTAGTATCCCGGGACTAGCTTACAATGAGCAGTTCTTC.

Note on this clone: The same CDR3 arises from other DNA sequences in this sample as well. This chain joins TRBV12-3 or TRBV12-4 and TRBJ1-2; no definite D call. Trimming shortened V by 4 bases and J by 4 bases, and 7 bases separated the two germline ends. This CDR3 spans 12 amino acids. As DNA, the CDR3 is TGTGCCAGCAGTTCGGGTCTCTATGGCTACACCTTC. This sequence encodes CASSSGLYGYTF.

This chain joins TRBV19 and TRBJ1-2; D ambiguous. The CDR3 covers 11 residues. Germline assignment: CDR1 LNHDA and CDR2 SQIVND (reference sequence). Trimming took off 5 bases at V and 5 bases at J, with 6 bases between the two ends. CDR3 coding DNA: TGTGCCAGTAGTTGGAGGTATGGCTACACCTTC. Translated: CASSWRYGYTF. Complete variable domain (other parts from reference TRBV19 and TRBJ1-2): DGGITQSPKYLFRKEGQNVTLSCEQNLNHDAMYWYRQDPGQGLRLIYYSQIVNDFQKGDIAEGYSVSREKKESFPLTVTSAQKNPTAFYLCASSWRYGYTFGSGTRLTVV.

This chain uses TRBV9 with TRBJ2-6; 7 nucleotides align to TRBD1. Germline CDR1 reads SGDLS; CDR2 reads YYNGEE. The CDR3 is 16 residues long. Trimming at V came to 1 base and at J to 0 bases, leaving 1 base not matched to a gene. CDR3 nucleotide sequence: TGTGCCAGCAGCGTAACAGGGGACTCTGGGGCCAACGTCCTGACTTTC. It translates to CASSVTGDSGANVLTF.

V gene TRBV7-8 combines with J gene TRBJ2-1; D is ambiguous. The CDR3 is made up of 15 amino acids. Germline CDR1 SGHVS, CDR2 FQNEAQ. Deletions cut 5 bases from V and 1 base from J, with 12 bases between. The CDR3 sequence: CASSRVGDSYNEQFF. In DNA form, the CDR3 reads TGTGCCAGCAGCCGAGTGGGCGATTCCTACAATGAGCAGTTCTTC.

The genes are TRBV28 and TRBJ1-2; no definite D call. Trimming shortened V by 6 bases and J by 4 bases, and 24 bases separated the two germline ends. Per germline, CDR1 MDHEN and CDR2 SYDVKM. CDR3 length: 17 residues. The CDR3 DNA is TGTGCCAGCAGCCCCCGTATTAGGGCGCCAAGCTCCTATGGCTACACCTTC. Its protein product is CASSPRIRAPSSYGYTF.

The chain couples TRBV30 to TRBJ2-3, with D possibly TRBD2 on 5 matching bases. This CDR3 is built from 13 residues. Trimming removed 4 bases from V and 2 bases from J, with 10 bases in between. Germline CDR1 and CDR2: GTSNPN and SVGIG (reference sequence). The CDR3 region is CAWNRRDTDTQYF. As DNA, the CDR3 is TGTGCCTGGAATCGTCGGGACACAGATACGCAGTATTTT.

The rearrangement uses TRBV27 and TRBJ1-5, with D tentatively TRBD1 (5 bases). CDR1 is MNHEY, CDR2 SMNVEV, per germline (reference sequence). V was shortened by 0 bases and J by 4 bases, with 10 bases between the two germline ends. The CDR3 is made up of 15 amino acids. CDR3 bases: TGTGCCAGCAGTTTATCTGGGGGTGGGAATCAGCCCCAGCATTTT. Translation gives CASSLSGGGNQPQHF.

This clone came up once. The CDR3 DNA sequence: TGTGCCAGCAGTCTCCGGTGGGAGGCCCAGCATTTT. This gives the protein CASSLRWEAQHF. This chain uses TRBV28 with TRBJ1-5; D gene ambiguous. The CDR3 spans 12 residues. Trimming left V 5 bases short and J 11 bases short, with 13 bases between. Germline V gene lookup returns CDR1 MDHEN and CDR2 SYDVKM.

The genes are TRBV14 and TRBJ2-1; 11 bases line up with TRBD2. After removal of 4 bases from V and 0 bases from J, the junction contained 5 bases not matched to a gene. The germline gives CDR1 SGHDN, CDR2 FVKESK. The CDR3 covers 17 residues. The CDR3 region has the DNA TGTGCCAGCAGCCCCCGACTAGCGGGAAGCTCCTACAATGAGCAGTTCTTC. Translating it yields CASSPRLAGSSYNEQFF.

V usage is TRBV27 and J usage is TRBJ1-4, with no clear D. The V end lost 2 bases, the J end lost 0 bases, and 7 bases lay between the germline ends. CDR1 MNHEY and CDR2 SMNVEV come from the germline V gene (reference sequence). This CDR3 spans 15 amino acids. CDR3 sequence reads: CASSLRWTTNEKLFF. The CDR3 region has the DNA TGTGCCAGCAGTTTAAGATGGACAACTAATGAAAAACTGTTTTTT.

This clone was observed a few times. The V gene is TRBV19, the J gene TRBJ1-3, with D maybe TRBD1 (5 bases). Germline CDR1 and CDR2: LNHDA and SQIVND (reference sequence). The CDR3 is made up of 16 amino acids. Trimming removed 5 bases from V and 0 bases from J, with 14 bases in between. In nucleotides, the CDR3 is TGTGCCAGTAGTCTTCAGGGACGGAGCTCTGGAAACACCATATATTTT. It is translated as CASSLQGRSSGNTIYF.